Listed here are 15 T cell receptor beta chains from one sample, sequenced in a study of Tregs in tolerant kidney transplant recipients. This table comes from immunoSEQ multiplex PCR, and its TCRdb copy is limited to in-frame clones, with some not included. The sample records approximately 65,000 clones, roughly 84% being singletons. The sample taken for sequencing was CD4+ T cells from blood. These receptors originate from a human donor in good health.

The chain joins TRBV5-1 to TRBJ2-5, with D possibly TRBD2 on 5 matching bases. Trimming stripped 6 bases from V and 1 base from J, with 16 bases between. The V gene's germline CDR1 is SGHRS and CDR2 YFSETQ. The CDR3 extends over 15 amino acids. The CDR3 loop reads CASKLGVWTQETQYF. The CDR3 DNA reads TGCGCCAGCAAGCTCGGGGTCTGGACCCAAGAGACCCAGTACTTC.

This clone was observed once. For the CDR3, the DNA is TGTGCCAGCAGTGAAGCGAACCGACGGTATAATGAGCAGTTCTTC. Translation gives CASSEANRRYNEQFF. This chain links TRBV2 with TRBJ2-1; D gene unclear. Germline values: CDR1 SNHLY, CDR2 FYNNEI. The CDR3 is 15 residues long. Trimming took off 0 bases at V and 7 bases at J, with 13 bases between the two ends.

This CDR3 is CASSLGSSETQYF. Written as DNA, the CDR3 is TGTGCCAGCAGCTTAGGAAGCTCGGAGACGCAGTATTTT. The chain recombines TRBV7-6 with TRBJ2-3, with D unresolved. The CDR3 totals 13 residues. Trimming shortened V by 1 base and J by 9 bases, and 11 bases separated the two germline ends. The germline CDR1 and CDR2 sequences are SGHVS and FNYEAQ.

As regards this clone: Other DNA sequences in the same sample also yield this CDR3. V usage is TRBV7-2 and J usage is TRBJ2-5; a weak D match, TRBD2 (6 bases). The CDR3 sequence is 15 residues long. Germline-derived CDR1 and CDR2 are SGHTA and FQGNSA. Trimming removed 3 bases at V and 4 bases at J, with 15 bases between. The CDR3 is CASSLIGGRRETQYF. As DNA, the CDR3 is TGTGCCAGCAGCTTGATTGGAGGGCGCAGAGAGACCCAGTACTTC.

The chain employs TRBV11-3 and TRBJ2-7; TRBD1 matches at 8 bases. Germline trimming cut 1 base from V and 4 bases from J; bases unmatched to any gene: 0. The CDR3 has 13 residues. Germline V CDR1 and CDR2: SGHNT, YENEEA. CDR3 in amino acids: CASSLGDRYEQYF. The CDR3 DNA reads as TGTGCCAGCAGCTTAGGGGACAGGTACGAGCAGTACTTC.

The gene calls are TRBV5-1 and TRBJ2-5; 9 bases fit TRBD2. V was pared by 4 bases and J by 4 bases, with 5 bases of the junction left unmatched. Germline V lookup: CDR1 SGHRS, CDR2 YFSETQ. This CDR3 is built from 14 residues. The CDR3 coding sequence is TGCGCCAGCAGCCCGGGACTAGCACGAGAGACCCAGTACTTC. Translating it yields CASSPGLARETQYF.

This clone was observed a few times. The chain joins TRBV5-8 to TRBJ2-3; TRBD2 aligns across 13 bases. The V gene end was trimmed by 4 bases and the J gene end by 4 bases; junction bases not matched to a gene: 15. Looked up from germline, CDR1 is SGHTS and CDR2 is YDEGEE. This CDR3 region has 19 residues. The CDR3 is CASSPRGVRTSGRADTQYF. The CDR3 coding sequence is TGTGCCAGCAGCCCCCGCGGAGTCCGGACTAGCGGGAGAGCAGATACGCAGTATTTT.

The CDR3: CASSLAPDRVSGNEKLFF. CDR3 bases: TGTGCCAGCAGCTTAGCGCCGGACAGGGTCTCGGGTAATGAAAAACTGTTTTTT. This chain uses TRBV7-2 with TRBJ1-4; 8 nucleotides match TRBD1. The germline V gene encodes CDR1 SGHTA and CDR2 FQGNSA. The CDR3 has 18 residues. The ends lost 0 bases at V and 4 bases at J; junction bases unmatched: 10.

The V and J genes are TRBV18 and TRBJ2-7; 9 nucleotides line up with TRBD1. The CDR3 is 15 amino acids. Losses at the gene ends were 4 bases for V and 5 bases for J; bases not matched to a gene: 9. Germline V CDR1 and CDR2: KGHSH, LQKENI. This CDR3 is CASSHNRDRANEQYF. DNA of the CDR3: TGTGCCAGCTCACATAACCGGGACAGGGCGAACGAGCAGTACTTC.

The gene calls are TRBV11-2 and TRBJ2-7; D gene ambiguous. Germline V gene data show CDR1 as SGHAT and CDR2 as FQNNGV. Trimming pared 5 bases from V and 2 bases from J, leaving 13 bases between. The CDR3 covers 14 residues. The CDR3 loop is CASSLVSTAYEQYF. The CDR3 nucleotides are TGTGCCAGCAGCCTAGTTTCGACCGCCTACGAGCAGTACTTC.

The rearrangement joins TRBV10-2 to TRBJ2-3; maybe TRBD2 (6 bases). The CDR3 covers 18 residues. V lost 2 bases and J lost 0, with 18 bases in between. Germline-derived CDR1 and CDR2 are WSHSY and SAAADI. CDR3 sequence reads: CASSEPSGLLLSTDTQYF. DNA of the CDR3: TGCGCCAGCAGTGAGCCCTCTGGACTATTGTTAAGCACAGATACGCAGTATTTT.

CDR3 coding DNA: TGCGCCAGCAGCCAAGATCCAACTCCGGGAGGGGCGCATAATGAGCAGTTCTTC. Its protein is CASSQDPTPGGAHNEQFF. The gene calls are TRBV4-1 and TRBJ2-1, with 8 positions matching TRBD2. This CDR3 spans 18 amino acids. The germline V gene encodes CDR1 MGHRA and CDR2 YSYEKL. The J segment lost 7 bases and the V segment lost 0 bases, leaving 14 bases of the junction unmatched.

The chain has TRBV19 and TRBJ1-3; the D is unclear. Germline values: CDR1 LNHDA, CDR2 SQIVND (reference sequence). The CDR3 sequence is 14 residues long. V dropped 7 bases and J dropped 0 bases, with 10 bases sitting between them. The CDR3 coding sequence is TGTGCCAGTAACAAGAGGGACTCTGGAAACACCATATATTTT. It specifies CASNKRDSGNTIYF.

The V call is TRBV6-5, the J call TRBJ2-5, with 8 bases fitting TRBD1. Germline V gene data show CDR1 as MNHEY and CDR2 as SVGAGI. The CDR3 is 13 amino acids. The ends lost 6 bases at V and 3 bases at J; junction bases unmatched: 3. The CDR3 reads CASRGQAKETQYF. The CDR3, as DNA: TGTGCCAGCAGGGGACAGGCAAAAGAGACCCAGTACTTC.

V and J are TRBV19 and TRBJ2-2, with 9 bases that match TRBD2. Per germline, CDR1 LNHDA and CDR2 SQIVND (reference sequence). The CDR3 totals 15 residues. Trimming cost V 6 bases and J 2 bases; bases outside gene matches: 4. The CDR3 sequence: CASRRTSENTGELFF. For the CDR3, the DNA is TGTGCCAGTAGAAGGACTAGCGAAAACACCGGGGAGCTGTTTTTT.